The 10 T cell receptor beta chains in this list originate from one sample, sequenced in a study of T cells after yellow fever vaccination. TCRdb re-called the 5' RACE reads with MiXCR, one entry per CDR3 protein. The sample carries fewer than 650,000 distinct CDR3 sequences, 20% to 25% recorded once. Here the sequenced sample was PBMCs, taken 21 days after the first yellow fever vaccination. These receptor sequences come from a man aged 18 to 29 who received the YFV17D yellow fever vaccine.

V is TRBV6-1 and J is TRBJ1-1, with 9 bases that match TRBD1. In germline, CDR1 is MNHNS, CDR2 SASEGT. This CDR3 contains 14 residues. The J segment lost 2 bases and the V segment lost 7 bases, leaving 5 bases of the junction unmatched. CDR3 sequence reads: CASINRGPNTEAFF. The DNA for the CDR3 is TGTGCCAGCATCAACAGGGGGCCTAACACTGAAGCTTTCTTT.

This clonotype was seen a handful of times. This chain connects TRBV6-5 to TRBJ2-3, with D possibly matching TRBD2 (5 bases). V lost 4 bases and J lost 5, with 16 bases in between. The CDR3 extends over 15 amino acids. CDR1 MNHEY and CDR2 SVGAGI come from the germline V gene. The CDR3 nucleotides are TGTGCCAGCAGTTTAACGAGGGTAGTTGGAGATACGCAGTATTTT. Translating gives CASSLTRVVGDTQYF.

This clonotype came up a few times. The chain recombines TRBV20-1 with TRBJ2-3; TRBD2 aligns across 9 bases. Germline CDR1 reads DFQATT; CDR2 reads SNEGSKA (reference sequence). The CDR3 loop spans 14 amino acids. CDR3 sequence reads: CSSPSGTRTDTQYF. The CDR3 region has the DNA TGCAGCTCCCCTAGCGGGACACGCACAGATACGCAGTATTTT.

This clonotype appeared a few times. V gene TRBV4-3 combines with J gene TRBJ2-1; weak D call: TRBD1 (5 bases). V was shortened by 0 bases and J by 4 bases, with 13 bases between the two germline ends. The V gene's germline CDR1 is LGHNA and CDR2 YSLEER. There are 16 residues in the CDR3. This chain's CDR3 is CASSQEGPPGYNEQFF. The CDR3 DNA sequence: TGCGCCAGCAGCCAAGAGGGGCCACCCGGGTACAATGAGCAGTTCTTC.

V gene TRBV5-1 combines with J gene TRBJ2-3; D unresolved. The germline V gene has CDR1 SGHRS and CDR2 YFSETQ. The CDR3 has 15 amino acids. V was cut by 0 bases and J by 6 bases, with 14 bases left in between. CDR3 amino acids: CASSLGQNVGDTQYF. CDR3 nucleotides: TGCGCCAGCAGCTTGGGACAAAATGTCGGGGATACGCAGTATTTT.

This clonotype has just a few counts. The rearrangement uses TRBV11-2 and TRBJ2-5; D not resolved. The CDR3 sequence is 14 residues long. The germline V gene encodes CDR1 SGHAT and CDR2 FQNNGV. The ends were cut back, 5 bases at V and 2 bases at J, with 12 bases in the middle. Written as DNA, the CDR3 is TGTGCCAGCAGCGTATTCGGGCCACAAGAGACCCAGTACTTC. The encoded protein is CASSVFGPQETQYF.

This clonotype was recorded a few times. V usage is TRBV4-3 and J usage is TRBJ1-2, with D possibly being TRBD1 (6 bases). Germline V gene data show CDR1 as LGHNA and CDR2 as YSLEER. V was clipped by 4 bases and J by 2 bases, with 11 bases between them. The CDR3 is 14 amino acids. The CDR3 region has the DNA TGCGCCAGCAGCCCTTTAGGGGGGAACTATGGCTACACCTTC. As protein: CASSPLGGNYGYTF.

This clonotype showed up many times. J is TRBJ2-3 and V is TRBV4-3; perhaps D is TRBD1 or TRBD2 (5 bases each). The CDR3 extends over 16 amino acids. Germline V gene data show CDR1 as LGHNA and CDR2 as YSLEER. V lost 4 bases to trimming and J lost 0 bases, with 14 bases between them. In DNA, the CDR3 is TGCGCCAGCAGCCGACAAGGGACCGCTAGCACAGATACGCAGTATTTT. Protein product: CASSRQGTASTDTQYF.

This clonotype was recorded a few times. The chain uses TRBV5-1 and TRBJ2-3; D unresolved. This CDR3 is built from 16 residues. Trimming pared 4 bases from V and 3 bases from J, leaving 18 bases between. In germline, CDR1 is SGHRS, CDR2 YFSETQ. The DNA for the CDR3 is TGCGCCAGCAGCATTGGTACGGGCCATATAACAGATACGCAGTATTTT. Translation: CASSIGTGHITDTQYF.

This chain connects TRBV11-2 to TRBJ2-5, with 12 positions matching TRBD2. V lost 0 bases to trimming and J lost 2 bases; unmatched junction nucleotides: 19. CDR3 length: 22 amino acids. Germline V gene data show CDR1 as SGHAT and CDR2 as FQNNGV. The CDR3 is CASSLEGYLWLAGGEKQETQYF. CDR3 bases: TGTGCCAGCAGCTTAGAAGGCTATCTATGGCTAGCGGGGGGGGAAAAGCAAGAGACCCAGTACTTC.